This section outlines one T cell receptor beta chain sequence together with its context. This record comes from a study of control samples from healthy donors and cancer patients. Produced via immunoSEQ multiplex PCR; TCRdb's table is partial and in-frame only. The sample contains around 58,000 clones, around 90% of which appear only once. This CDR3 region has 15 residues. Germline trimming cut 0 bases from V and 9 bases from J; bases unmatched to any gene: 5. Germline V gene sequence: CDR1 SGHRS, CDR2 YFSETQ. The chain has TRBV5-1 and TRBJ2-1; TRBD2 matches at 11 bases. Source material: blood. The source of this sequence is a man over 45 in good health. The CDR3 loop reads CASSLEIAGGGEQFF. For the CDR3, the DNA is TGCGCCAGCAGCTTGGAGATAGCGGGAGGGGGTGAGCAGTTCTTC.